This T cell receptor beta chain derives from a study of T cell responses to AZD1222 COVID-19 vaccine. Regarding the study as a whole: A rise in Spike-specific TCR breadth and depth followed two AZD1222 doses. Vaccine-associated CD4 TCRs ranged over spike, dominating at 160-218 and 743-854. Among AZD1222 vaccinees, only six were seropositive at baseline.

TCRdb's copy holds only in-frame clones and misses some; the assay was immunoSEQ multiplex PCR. The data contain about 60,000 clones, 75% to 95% of them singletons. A remark on this clone: Its target is unknown.

Germline V gives CDR1 GTSNPN, CDR2 SVGIG (reference sequence). The CDR3 is 14 residues long. Trimming removed 0 bases at V and 5 bases at J, with 13 bases between. The sequencing used peripheral blood, collected 28 days after the second dose of the MenACWY control vaccine. This chain connects TRBV30 to TRBJ2-5; possibly TRBD2 for D (5 bases). This TCR was sampled from an adult who received the MenACWY meningococcal vaccine as a control. In DNA form, the CDR3 reads TGTGCCTGGAGTGTGGGCCTCCCGGGGGAGACCCAGTACTTC. Protein product: CAWSVGLPGETQYF.